The 16 T cell receptor beta chains listed next were all sequenced from one sample in a study of cytomegalovirus exposure and HLA in healthy donors. The PCR contained 60 Vbeta and 13 Jbeta primers. Some clones are missing from TCRdb's copy, which holds only in-frame ones; the method was immunoSEQ multiplex PCR. The sample comprises 310,000 or so clones, about 90% of which are singletons, and roughly 2.3% rests with the top ten. Sequenced: PBMCs. The source is a woman between 18 and 30 years old in good health and CMV-seronegative.

The chain recombines TRBV15 with TRBJ1-4; D remains ambiguous. This CDR3 contains 15 residues. Germline V gives CDR1 LNHNV, CDR2 YYDKDF (reference sequence). With 5 bases removed from V and 4 bases from J, the gap between germline ends came to 14 bases. The CDR3 sequence is CATSPSSGFNEKLFF. As DNA, the CDR3 is TGTGCCACCAGCCCCTCATCCGGGTTTAATGAAAAACTGTTTTTT.

The chain couples TRBV12-5 to TRBJ2-2, with a weak D call TRBD2 (5 bases). This CDR3 region has 13 residues. With 8 bases removed from V and 7 bases from J, the gap between germline ends came to 14 bases. Germline lookup yields CDR1 LGHNT and CDR2 FRNRAP. The CDR3 sequence: CASLQRANGELFF. CDR3 nucleotide sequence: TGTGCTAGTCTGCAGAGGGCCAACGGGGAGCTGTTTTTT.

CDR3 in DNA: TGTGCCAGCAGCCGGGAGAGCACAGATACGCAGTATTTT. This encodes CASSRESTDTQYF. This rearrangement joins TRBV5-4 to TRBJ2-3; maybe TRBD2 (6 bases). The CDR3 totals 13 residues. Germline V gene lookup returns CDR1 SGHNT and CDR2 YYREEE (reference sequence). The V end was cut by 4 bases, the J end by 0 bases, with 6 bases between. The variable domain in full, completed from reference TRBV5-4 and TRBJ2-3, reads ETGVTQSPTHLIKTRGQQVTLRCSSQSGHNTVSWYQQALGQGPQFIFQYYREEENGRGNFPPRFSGLQFPNYSSELNVNALELDDSALYLCASSRESTDTQYFGPGTRLTVL.

The rearrangement joins TRBV19 to TRBJ2-1; 10 bases are a match to TRBD1. This CDR3 has 15 amino acids. Trimming at V came to 4 bases and at J to 9 bases, leaving 9 bases not matched to a gene. The germline V gene encodes CDR1 LNHDA and CDR2 SQIVND (reference sequence). CDR3 sequence: CASSTRDRGSVEQFF. The CDR3 coding sequence is TGTGCCAGTAGTACCCGGGACAGGGGCTCGGTTGAGCAGTTCTTC.

The J gene is TRBJ2-5, the V gene TRBV6-5, with 7 bases that match TRBD1. The J segment lost 12 bases and the V segment lost 6 bases, leaving 7 bases of the junction unmatched. The CDR3 consists of 11 residues. Germline CDR1 is MNHEY and CDR2 is SVGAGI. CDR3 in amino acids: CASRQDRIEYF. The CDR3, as DNA: TGTGCCAGCAGGCAGGACAGGATTGAGTACTTC.

This clone was detected a few times. The gene calls are TRBV5-4 and TRBJ1-1; the D gene is possibly TRBD1 (6 bases). Germline values: CDR1 SGHNT, CDR2 YYREEE (reference sequence). There are 13 residues in the CDR3. The V and J ends lost 4 bases and 11 bases respectively, with 18 bases between them. The DNA of the CDR3 is TGTGCCAGCAGCCGACAGGACCGATCGGGGGCTTTCTTT. Translation gives CASSRQDRSGAFF.

The chain's CDR3 is CASSLGGGTRNYNEQFF. In DNA form, the CDR3 reads TGTGCCAGCAGCTTAGGGGGGGGGACTAGAAACTACAATGAGCAGTTCTTC. The chain employs TRBV11-3 and TRBJ2-1, with TRBD2 matching 8 bases. The CDR3 length is 17 residues. Germline CDR1 is SGHNT and CDR2 is YENEEA. Trimming at V came to 1 base and at J to 3 bases, leaving 8 bases not matched to a gene.

The chain links TRBV27 to TRBJ2-7; 7 bases align to TRBD1. CDR1 is MNHEY, CDR2 SMNVEV, per germline (reference sequence). The CDR3 covers 14 residues. J lost 2 bases, V lost 5 bases, and 6 bases had no gene match. CDR3 bases: TGTGCCAGCAGTATCGGACAGGCCACCTACGAGCAGTACTTC. Translated, it gives CASSIGQATYEQYF.

The chain carries TRBV11-3 and TRBJ1-1, with D unresolved. The CDR3 has 13 residues. Trimming took 5 bases from V and 1 from J, leaving 8 bases between them. The germline gives CDR1 SGHNT, CDR2 YENEEA. This CDR3 is CASSRSGNTEAFF. The CDR3 coding sequence is TGTGCCAGCAGCCGATCAGGGAACACTGAAGCTTTCTTT.

The chain links TRBV7-9 to TRBJ1-1; D unclear. The CDR3 runs to 12 residues. The V and J ends lost 5 bases and 4 bases respectively, with 8 bases between them. Looked up from germline, CDR1 is SEHNR and CDR2 is FQNEAQ (reference sequence). This chain's CDR3 is CASSESGTEAFF. The CDR3 DNA reads TGTGCCAGCAGCGAGAGTGGCACTGAAGCTTTCTTT.

This chain connects TRBV7-3 to TRBJ2-2; D is possibly TRBD1 (6 bases). Trimming removed 6 bases at V and 1 base at J, with 12 bases between. The CDR3 consists of 15 residues. Germline assignment: CDR1 SGHTA and CDR2 FQGTGA. The CDR3 DNA reads TGTGCCAGCAGGTCCGGGACACTGAACACCGGGGAGCTGTTTTTT. It is translated as CASRSGTLNTGELFF.

V is TRBV19 and J is TRBJ1-3; D might be TRBD1 (6 bases). The ends were cut back, 7 bases at V and 0 bases at J, with 16 bases in the middle. This CDR3 has 16 residues. CDR1 is LNHDA and CDR2 is SQIVND in the germline V gene (reference sequence). CDR3 region: CASKGVGTPSGNTIYF. Written as DNA, the CDR3 is TGTGCCAGTAAGGGTGTAGGGACACCCTCTGGAAACACCATATATTTT.

This clone turned up a few times. This rearrangement joins TRBV12-5 to TRBJ1-5; unclear D gene. The CDR3 sequence is 14 residues long. With 1 base removed from V and 2 bases from J, the gap between germline ends came to 6 bases. The germline V gene encodes CDR1 LGHNT and CDR2 FRNRAP. The CDR3 is CASGLESGNQPQHF. The CDR3 bases are TGTGCTAGTGGTTTGGAGAGTGGCAATCAGCCCCAGCATTTT.

The chain is built from TRBV2 and TRBJ2-7; D perhaps matches TRBD2 (5 bases). CDR1 and CDR2 from the germline V gene are SNHLY and FYNNEI. The CDR3 runs to 14 residues. The V end lost 2 bases, the J end lost 3 bases, and 11 bases lay between the germline ends. The CDR3 sequence: CASSESAAGYEQYF. The CDR3 nucleotides read TGTGCCAGCAGTGAATCGGCGGCGGGCTACGAGCAGTACTTC. Filled out from reference TRBV2 and TRBJ2-7, the complete variable domain reads EPEVTQTPSHQVTQMGQEVILRCVPISNHLYFYWYRQILGQKVEFLVSFYNNEISEKSEIFDDQFSVERPDGSNFTLKIRSTKLEDSAMYFCASSESAAGYEQYFGPGTRLTVT.

About this clone itself: One junction end disagrees with the germline gene, perhaps due to a read error. CDR3 loop: CASSFGTGQSEQFF. DNA of the CDR3: TGTGCTAGCAGCTTTGGGACAGGGCAGAGTGAGCAGTTCTTC. The gene calls are TRBV7-7 and TRBJ2-1; 9 nucleotides line up with TRBD1. Per germline, CDR1 SSHAT and CDR2 FNYEAQ (reference sequence). The CDR3 has 14 residues.

The V and J genes are TRBV6-6 and TRBJ1-3; no clear D gene. The germline V gene encodes CDR1 MNHNY and CDR2 SVGAGI (reference sequence). Trimming cost V 8 bases and J 0 bases, with 11 bases left between them. This CDR3 is built from 14 residues. CDR3: CASFSKRSGNTIYF. CDR3 DNA: TGTGCCAGCTTTAGTAAGCGCTCTGGAAACACCATATATTTT.